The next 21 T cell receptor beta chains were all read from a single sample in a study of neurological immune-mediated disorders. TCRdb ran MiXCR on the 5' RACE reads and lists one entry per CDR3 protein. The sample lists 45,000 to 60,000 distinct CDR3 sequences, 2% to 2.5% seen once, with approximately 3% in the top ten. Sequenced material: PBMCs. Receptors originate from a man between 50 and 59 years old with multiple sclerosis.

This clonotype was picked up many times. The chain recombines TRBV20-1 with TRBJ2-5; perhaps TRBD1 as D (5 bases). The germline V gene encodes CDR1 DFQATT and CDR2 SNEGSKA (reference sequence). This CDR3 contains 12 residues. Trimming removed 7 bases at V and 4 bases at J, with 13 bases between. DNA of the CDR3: TGCAGTGGGTGGGGCGTGGGAGAGACCCAGTACTTC. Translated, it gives CSGWGVGETQYF.

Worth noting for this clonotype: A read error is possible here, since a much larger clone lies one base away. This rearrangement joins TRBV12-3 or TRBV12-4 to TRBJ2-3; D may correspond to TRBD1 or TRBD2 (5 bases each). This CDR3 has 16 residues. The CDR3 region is CASSPPGIASTDKQYF. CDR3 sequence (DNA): TGTGCCAGCAGCCCCCCAGGGATAGCTAGCACAGATAAGCAGTATTTT.

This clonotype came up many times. The CDR3: CSASGGATGELFF. CDR3 DNA sequence: TGCAGTGCTAGCGGGGGGGCGACCGGGGAGCTGTTTTTT. The chain couples TRBV20-1 to TRBJ2-2; 8 bases map to TRBD2. Germline-derived CDR1 and CDR2 are DFQATT and SNEGSKA (reference sequence). The CDR3 has 13 amino acids. V gave up 3 bases and J gave up 5 bases; unmatched junction bases: 2.

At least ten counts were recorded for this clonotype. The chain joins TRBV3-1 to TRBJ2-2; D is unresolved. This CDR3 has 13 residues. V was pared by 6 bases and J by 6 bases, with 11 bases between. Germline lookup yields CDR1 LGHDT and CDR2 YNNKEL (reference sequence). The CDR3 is CASRPYNAGELFF. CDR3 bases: TGTGCCAGCAGACCTTACAATGCCGGGGAGCTGTTTTTT.

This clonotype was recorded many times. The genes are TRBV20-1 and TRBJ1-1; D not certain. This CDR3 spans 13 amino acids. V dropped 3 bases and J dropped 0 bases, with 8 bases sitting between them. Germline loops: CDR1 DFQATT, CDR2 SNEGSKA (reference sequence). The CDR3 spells CSASLQMNTEAFF. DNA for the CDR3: TGCAGTGCTAGCTTACAGATGAACACTGAAGCTTTCTTT.

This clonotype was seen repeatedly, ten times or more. The CDR3 nucleotides are TGTGCCAGCAGCCAAGATGACAGGGCCGAGCAGTACTTC. Translating gives CASSQDDRAEQYF. V is TRBV3-1 and J is TRBJ2-7; 7 positions match TRBD1. The CDR3 is 13 amino acids. Per germline, CDR1 LGHDT and CDR2 YNNKEL (reference sequence). Trimming removed 0 bases from V and 6 bases from J; junction bases left unmatched: 2.

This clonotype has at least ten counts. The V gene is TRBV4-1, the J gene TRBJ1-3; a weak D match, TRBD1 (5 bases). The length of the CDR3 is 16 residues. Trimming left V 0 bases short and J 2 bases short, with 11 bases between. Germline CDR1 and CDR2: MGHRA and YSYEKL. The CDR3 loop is CASSQEGWGTGNTIYF. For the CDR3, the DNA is TGCGCCAGCAGCCAAGAGGGTTGGGGGACTGGAAACACCATATATTTT.

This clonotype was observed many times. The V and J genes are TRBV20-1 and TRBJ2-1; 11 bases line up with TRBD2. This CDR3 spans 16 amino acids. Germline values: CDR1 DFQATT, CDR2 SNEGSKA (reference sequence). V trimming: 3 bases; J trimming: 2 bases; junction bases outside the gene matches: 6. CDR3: CSASSLAGDTYNEQFF. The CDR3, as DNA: TGCAGTGCTAGTTCACTAGCGGGGGACACCTACAATGAGCAGTTCTTC.

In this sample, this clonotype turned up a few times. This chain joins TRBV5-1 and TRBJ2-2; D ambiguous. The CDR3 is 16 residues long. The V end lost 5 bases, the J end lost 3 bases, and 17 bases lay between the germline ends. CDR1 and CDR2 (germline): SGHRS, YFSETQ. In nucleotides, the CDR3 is TGCGCCAGCAGTTCCATCCATCCAGGAGACACCGGGGAGCTGTTTTTT. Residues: CASSSIHPGDTGELFF.

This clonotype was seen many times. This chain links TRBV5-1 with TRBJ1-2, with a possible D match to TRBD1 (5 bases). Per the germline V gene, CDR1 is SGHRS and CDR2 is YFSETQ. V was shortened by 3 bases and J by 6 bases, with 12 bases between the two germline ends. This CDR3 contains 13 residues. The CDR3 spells CASSSGQGDGYTF. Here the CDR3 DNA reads TGCGCCAGCAGCTCCGGCCAGGGCGATGGCTACACCTTC. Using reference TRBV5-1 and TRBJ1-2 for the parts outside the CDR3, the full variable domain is KAGVTQTPRYLIKTRGQQVTLSCSPISGHRSVSWYQQTPGQGLQFLFEYFSETQRNKGNFPGRFSGRQFSNSRSEMNVSTLELGDSALYLCASSSGQGDGYTFGSGTRLTVV.

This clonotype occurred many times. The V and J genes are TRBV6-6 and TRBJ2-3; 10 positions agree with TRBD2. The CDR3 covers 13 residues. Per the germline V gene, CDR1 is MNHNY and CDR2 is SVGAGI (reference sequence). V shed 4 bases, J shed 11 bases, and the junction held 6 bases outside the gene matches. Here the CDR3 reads CASSSSGGRGQYF. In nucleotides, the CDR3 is TGTGCCAGCAGTTCTAGCGGGGGCCGGGGGCAGTATTTT.

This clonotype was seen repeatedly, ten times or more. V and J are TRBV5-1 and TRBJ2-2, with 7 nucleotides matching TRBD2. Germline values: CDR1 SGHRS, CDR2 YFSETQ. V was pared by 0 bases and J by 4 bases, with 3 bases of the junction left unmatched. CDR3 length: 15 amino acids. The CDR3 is CASSLERDFTGELFF. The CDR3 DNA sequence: TGCGCCAGCAGCTTGGAGCGGGATTTCACCGGGGAGCTGTTTTTT.

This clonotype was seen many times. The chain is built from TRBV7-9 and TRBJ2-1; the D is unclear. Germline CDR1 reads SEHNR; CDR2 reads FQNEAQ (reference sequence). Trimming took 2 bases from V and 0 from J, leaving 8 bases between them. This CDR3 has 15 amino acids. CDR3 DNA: TGTGCCAGCAGCTTAAACCCTAGCTCCTACAATGAGCAGTTCTTC. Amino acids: CASSLNPSSYNEQFF.

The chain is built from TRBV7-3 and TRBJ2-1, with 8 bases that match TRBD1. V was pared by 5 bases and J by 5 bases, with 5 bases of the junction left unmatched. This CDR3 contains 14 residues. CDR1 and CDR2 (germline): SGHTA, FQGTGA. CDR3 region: CASSKDRANNEQFF. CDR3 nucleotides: TGTGCCAGCAGCAAGGACAGGGCTAACAATGAGCAGTTCTTC.

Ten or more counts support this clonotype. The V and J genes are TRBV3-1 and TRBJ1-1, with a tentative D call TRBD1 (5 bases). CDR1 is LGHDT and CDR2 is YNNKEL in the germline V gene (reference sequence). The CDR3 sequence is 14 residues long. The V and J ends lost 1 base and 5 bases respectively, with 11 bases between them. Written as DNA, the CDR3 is TGTGCCAGCAGCCAAGTAGTGGGGCGGACTGAAGCTTTCTTT. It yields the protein CASSQVVGRTEAFF.

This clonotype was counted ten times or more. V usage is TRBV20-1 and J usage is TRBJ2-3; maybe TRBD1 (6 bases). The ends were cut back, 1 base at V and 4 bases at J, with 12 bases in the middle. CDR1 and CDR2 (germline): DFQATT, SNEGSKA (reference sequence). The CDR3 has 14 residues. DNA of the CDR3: TGCAGTGCTAGAGGACAGGCCGGGCCAGATACGCAGTATTTT. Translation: CSARGQAGPDTQYF.

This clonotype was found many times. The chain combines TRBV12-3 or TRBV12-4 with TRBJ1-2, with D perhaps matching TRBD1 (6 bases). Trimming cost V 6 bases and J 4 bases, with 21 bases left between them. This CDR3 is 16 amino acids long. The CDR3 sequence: CASSYPRDISGYGYTF. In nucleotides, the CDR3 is TGTGCCAGCAGCTACCCCCGGGACATTTCGGGCTATGGCTACACCTTC.

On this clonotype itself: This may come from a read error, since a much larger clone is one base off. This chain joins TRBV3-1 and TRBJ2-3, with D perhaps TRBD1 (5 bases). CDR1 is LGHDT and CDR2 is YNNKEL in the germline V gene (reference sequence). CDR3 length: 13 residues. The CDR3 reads CAISQVGPDTQYF. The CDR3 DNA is TGTGCCATCAGCCAAGTGGGGCCAGATACGCAGTATTTT.

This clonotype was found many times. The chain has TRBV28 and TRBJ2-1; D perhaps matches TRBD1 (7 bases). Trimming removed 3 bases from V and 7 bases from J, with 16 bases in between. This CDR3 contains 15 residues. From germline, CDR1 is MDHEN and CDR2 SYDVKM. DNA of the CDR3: TGTGCCAGCAGTTTTGCGGGACAGACAACTAATGAGCAGTTCTTC. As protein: CASSFAGQTTNEQFF.

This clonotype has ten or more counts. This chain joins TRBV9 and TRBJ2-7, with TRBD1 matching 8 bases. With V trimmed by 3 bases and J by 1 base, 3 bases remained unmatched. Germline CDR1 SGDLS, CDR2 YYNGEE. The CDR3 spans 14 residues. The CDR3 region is CASSATGVSYEQYF. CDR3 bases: TGTGCCAGCAGCGCGACAGGGGTTTCCTACGAGCAGTACTTC.

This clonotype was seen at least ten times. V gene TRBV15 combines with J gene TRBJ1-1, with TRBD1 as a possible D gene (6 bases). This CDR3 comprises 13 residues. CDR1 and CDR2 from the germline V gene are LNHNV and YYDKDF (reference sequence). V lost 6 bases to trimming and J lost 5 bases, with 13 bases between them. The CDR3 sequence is CATRKGGRTEAFF. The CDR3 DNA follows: TGTGCCACCAGAAAAGGGGGTCGGACTGAAGCTTTCTTT.